This T cell receptor beta chain was recorded in a study of shared clonotypes between healthy human individuals (dated by TCRdb to 2020 to 2022). For context, the study as a whole: The cohort comprised two women and a few men aged 18 to 49 years. For each donor, CD4 naive and CD4 memory were each run on three plates, CD8 naive on two plates, and CD8 memory on one plate. To estimate repertoire size and how much clonotype sharing occurs between individuals, the study deeply sequenced the blood TCR repertoires of roughly 5 healthy adults. To increase sequencing depth and limit assay-specific biases, different laboratories used diverse techniques to prepare libraries and sequence TCR repertoires. Leukapheresis yielded between about 0.85 and 10 billion PBMCs per donor.

The research as a whole found: Across several donors, approximately 4.9% of naive CD4, around 3.3% of naive CD8, around 2.1% of memory CD4, and roughly 0.4% of memory CD8 clonotypes were shared. Based on pairwise subsampling, the degree of clonotype sharing among donors was expected to be affected by sequencing depth. Because the study included a small number of donors, the genetic and exposure-history diversity represented was limited. Higher generation probabilities were observed for clonotypes shared by all four sorted-subset donors than for non-shared clonotypes. Naive subsets generally had larger estimated clonotype richness than memory subsets did. Even with the large sequencing depth, rarefaction of the sorted-subset datasets indicated that sequencing was incomplete. Sampling was restricted to blood, and TCR repertoires in tissues likely differ from the TCR repertoires found in blood.

On this clone: Its antigen target is currently unknown. No much larger clone is present one base from it, and per-base qualities are unavailable.

The donors were healthy, HIV-negative adults who had no recently reported acute infections or vaccinations. Every donor was a Caucasian adult living in Nashville, Tennessee, USA. CD4+ T cells were enriched by magnetic negative selection; naive cells were then positively selected on CD45RA, and the negative fraction formed the memory subset. Blood was collected by leukapheresis, and PBMCs were isolated by Ficoll-Histopaque density gradient centrifugation and then cryopreserved in liquid nitrogen vapor phase. Analytical flow cytometry was used to check the purity and quantity of every magnetically sorted T cell population. Genomic DNA was isolated from every sorted fraction and measured by UV absorbance on a Nanodrop 2000c. From the germline V gene, CDR1 is MNHEY and CDR2 is SVGAGI. Ends trimmed: V by 2 bases, J by 10 bases; bases unmatched to a gene: 9. From the cysteine through the phenylalanine, the CDR3 covers 14 amino acids. Only CDR3 DNA remains: 42 bases, in frame from the first base.

Using the deep immunoSEQ assay, TCR CDR3 regions were amplified from genomic DNA by multiplex PCR. Extracted genomic DNA from each cell subset was distributed evenly across all wells of several immunoSEQ 96-well plates, and each plate was treated as a replicate. For sorted subsets, around 200 ng genomic DNA, equal to 25,000 to 35,000 T cell genomes, was loaded into each replicate PCR. The purified libraries were quantified using a Qubit 3.0 fluorometer, sized with a Bioanalyzer 2100, and then quantified again using the KAPA Library Quantification kit. Every immunoSEQ 96-well plate was sequenced on a dedicated single-read 150-cycle Illumina NextSeq 550 flow cell. The study's processing was this. Because the immunoSEQ output included only junctional sequences and no quality scores, the filtering could not be the same as the filtering used for full-length reads. Sequences were annotated with PyIR, a Python wrapper for IgBLAST v1.9, using IMGT germline references to assign V/J genes and CDR3. Reads were filtered out if the reads had weak V/J assignments (E-value above 1e-6), no CDR3, stop codons, out-of-frame junctions, or ambiguous translated residues. V3J clonotypes were defined as sequences sharing the same inferred V gene, J gene, and CDR3 amino acid sequence. Percentage overlap between repertoires was calculated by dividing the number of shared unique clonotypes by the size of the smaller repertoire. RTK rarefaction, the Chao1 estimator, and Recon v2.1 estimates of unobserved clonotypes were used to assess repertoire richness. OLGA was used to compute generation probabilities for all TCRbeta clonotypes that the gDNA method yielded from a handful of donors. The table was pulled from immuneACCESS by TCRdb, which kept in-frame rearrangements only. Such tables lose some clones; where checked, under half of the loss comes from unresolved V genes, and the rest has no known cause. The V and J calls and clone size are taken from that table; D and trimming were inferred from the DNA. The sample profile shows 600,000 to 750,000 clones; about two thirds of them were found once. Together, the top ten hold about 1.7% of the sample.

Sequenced sample: memory CD4+ T cells sorted from blood. The cell subset or site label corresponds to: CD45RA-negative fraction. The TCR originated in a woman aged 25 to 39 in good health. The sequence is built from TRBV6-5 and TRBJ1-1; 8 bases in between match TRBD1. The nucleotide sequence is TGTGCCAGCAGTTACACAGGGGGAGGAGCCGGAGCTTTCTTT. Protein translation: CASSYTGGGAGAFF.